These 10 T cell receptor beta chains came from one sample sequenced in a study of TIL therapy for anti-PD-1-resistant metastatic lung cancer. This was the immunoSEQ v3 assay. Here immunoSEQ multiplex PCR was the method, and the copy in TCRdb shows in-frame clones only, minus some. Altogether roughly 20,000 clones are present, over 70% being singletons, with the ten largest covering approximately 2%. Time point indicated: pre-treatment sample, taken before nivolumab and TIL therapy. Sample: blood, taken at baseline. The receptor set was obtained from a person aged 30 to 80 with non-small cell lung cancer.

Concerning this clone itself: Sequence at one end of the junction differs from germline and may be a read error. Here the CDR3 DNA reads TGCGCCAGCAGTCAAGCGGGGTTGACCGGGGAGCTGTTTTTT. This codes for CASSQAGLTGELFF. This sequence joins TRBV4-3 and TRBJ2-2; the match to TRBD2 covers 7 bases. The CDR3 length is 14 residues. Germline CDR1 and CDR2: LGHNA and YSLEER.

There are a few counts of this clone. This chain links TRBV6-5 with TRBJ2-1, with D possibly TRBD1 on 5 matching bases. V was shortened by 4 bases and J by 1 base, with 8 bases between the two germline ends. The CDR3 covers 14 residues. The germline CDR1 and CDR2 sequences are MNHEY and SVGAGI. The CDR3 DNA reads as TGTGCCAGCAGTTTAAGGGGATCCTACAATGAGCAGTTCTTC. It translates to CASSLRGSYNEQFF.

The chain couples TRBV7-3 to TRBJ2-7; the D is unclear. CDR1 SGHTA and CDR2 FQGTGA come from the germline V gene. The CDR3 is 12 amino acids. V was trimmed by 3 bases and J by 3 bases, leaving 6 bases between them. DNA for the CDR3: TGTGCCAGCAGCTTTCCGTTCTACGAGCAGTACGTC. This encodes CASSFPFYEQYV.

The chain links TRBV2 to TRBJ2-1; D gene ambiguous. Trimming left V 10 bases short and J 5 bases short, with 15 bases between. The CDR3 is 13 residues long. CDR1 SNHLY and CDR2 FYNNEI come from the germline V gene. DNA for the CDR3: TGTGCCACAACGATCGAGCGTAACAATGAGCAGTTCTTC. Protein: CATTIERNNEQFF.

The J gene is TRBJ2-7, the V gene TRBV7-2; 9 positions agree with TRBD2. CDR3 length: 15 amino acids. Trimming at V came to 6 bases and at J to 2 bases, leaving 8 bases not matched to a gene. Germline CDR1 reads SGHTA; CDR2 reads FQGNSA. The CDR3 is CASRYSGSLTYEQYF. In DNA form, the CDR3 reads TGTGCCAGCAGGTATAGCGGGAGTCTAACCTACGAGCAGTACTTC.

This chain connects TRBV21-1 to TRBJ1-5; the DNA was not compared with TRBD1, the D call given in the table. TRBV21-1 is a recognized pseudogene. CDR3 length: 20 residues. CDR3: CASSKEVWTGGKKGNQPQHF. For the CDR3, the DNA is TGTGCCAGCAGCAAAGAGGTTTGGACAGGGGGCAAGAAGGGAAATCAGCCCCAGCATTTT.

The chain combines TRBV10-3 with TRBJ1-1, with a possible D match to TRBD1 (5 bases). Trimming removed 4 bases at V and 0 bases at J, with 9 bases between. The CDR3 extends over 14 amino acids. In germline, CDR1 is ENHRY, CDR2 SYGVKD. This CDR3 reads CAISVGAVNTEAFF. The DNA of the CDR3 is TGTGCCATCAGTGTCGGGGCGGTGAACACTGAAGCTTTCTTT.

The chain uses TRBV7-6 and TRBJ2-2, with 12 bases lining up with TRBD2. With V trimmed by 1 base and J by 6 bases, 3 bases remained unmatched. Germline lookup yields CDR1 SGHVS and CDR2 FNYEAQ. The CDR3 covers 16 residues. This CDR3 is CASSLVRTSGAGELFF. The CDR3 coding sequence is TGTGCCAGCAGCTTAGTACGGACTAGCGGGGCCGGGGAGCTGTTTTTT.

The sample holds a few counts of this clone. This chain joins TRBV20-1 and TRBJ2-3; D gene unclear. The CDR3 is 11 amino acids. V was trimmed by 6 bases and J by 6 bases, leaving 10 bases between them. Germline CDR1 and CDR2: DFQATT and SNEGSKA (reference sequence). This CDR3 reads CSAEAGDTQYF. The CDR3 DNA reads TGCAGTGCGGAAGCCGGGGATACGCAGTATTTT.

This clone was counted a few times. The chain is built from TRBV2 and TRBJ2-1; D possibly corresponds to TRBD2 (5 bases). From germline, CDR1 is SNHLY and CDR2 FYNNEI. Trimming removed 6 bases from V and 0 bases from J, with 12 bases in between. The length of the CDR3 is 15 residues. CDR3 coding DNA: TGTGCCAGCAGGCTCACTAGATACTCCTACAATGAGCAGTTCTTC. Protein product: CASRLTRYSYNEQFF.